Below are 3 T cell receptor beta chains sequenced from a single sample in a study of cytomegalovirus exposure and HLA in healthy donors. The study ran its PCR with 60 Vbeta and 13 Jbeta primers. Produced via immunoSEQ multiplex PCR; TCRdb's table is partial and in-frame only. The sample includes 140,000 to 150,000 clones, 77% of them seen just once. Sequenced sample: PBMCs. The receptors stem from a male donor in good health and CMV-seronegative.

The sample holds a few counts of this clone. Compared with germline, one end of the junction differs, possibly owing to a read error. This chain connects TRBV7-7 to TRBJ2-5, with D possibly matching TRBD2 (6 bases). CDR3 size: 13 residues. Germline V gene sequence: CDR1 SSHAT, CDR2 FNYEAQ (reference sequence). The CDR3 loop is CASSRGTPETQYF. CDR3 DNA: TGTGCTAGCAGCCGAGGGACTCCAGAGACCCAGTACTTC.

In its sample, this clone was seen once. The chain employs TRBV9 and TRBJ1-3; D is unclear. Trimming stripped 3 bases from V and 0 bases from J, with 10 bases between. The CDR3 runs 15 residues. The germline V gene has CDR1 SGDLS and CDR2 YYNGEE. This CDR3 reads CASSEGLTSGNTIYF. CDR3 in DNA: TGTGCCAGCAGCGAAGGACTCACCTCTGGAAACACCATATATTTT.

The J gene is TRBJ2-3, the V gene TRBV5-1, with a weak D call TRBD2 (6 bases). V lost 4 bases to trimming and J lost 4 bases, with 16 bases between them. The CDR3 has 15 amino acids. Germline CDR1 and CDR2: SGHRS and YFSETQ. The CDR3 bases are TGCGCCAGCAGCGCCGGGGAGGCAGTCCCAGATACGCAGTATTTT. Protein product: CASSAGEAVPDTQYF.